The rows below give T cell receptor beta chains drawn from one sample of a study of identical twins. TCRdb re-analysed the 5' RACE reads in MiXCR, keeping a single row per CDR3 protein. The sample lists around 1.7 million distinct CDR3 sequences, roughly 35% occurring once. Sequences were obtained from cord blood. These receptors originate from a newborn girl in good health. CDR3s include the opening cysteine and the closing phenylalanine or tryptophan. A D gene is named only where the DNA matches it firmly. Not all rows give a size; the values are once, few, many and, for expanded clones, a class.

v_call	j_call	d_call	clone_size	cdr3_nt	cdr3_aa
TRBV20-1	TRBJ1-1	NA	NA	TGCAGTGCTAGAAGGAAGGGGTGGGCCCCTGTGACTGAAGCTTTCTTT	CSARRKGWAPVTEAFF
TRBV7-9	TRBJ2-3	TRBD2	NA	TGTGCCAGCAGCTTTATTCGCGGGAGGGCAGATACGCAGTATTTT	CASSFIRGRADTQYF
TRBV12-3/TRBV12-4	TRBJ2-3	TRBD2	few	TGTGCCAGCAGTTTCGGGGGACTAGCGTCAGATACGCAGTATTTT	CASSFGGLASDTQYF
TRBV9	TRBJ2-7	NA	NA	TGTGCCAGCAGCGTAGGCCCGGGGGGCAGCTCCTACAATGAGCAGTACTTC	CASSVGPGGSSYNEQYF
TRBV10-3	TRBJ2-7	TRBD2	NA	TGTGCCACGGGGGGTGGGGTGGGCTACGAGCAGTACTTC	CATGGGVGYEQYF
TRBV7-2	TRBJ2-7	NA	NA	TGTGCCAGCAGCCTAGCCACAGTTGAGCAGTACTTC	CASSLATVEQYF
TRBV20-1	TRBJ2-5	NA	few	TGCAGTGCTAGATCGTCCTCGCAAGAGACCCAGTACTTC	CSARSSSQETQYF
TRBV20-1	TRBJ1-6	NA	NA	TGCAGTGCTAGAGCACGGCCCAAAACCAGGGGAAGCTCCTATAATTCACCCCTCCACTTT	CSARARPKTRGSSYNSPLHF
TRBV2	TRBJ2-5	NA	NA	TGTGCCAGCAGTGCAAGAGACAGGTGGGCCAATGAGCAGTACTTC	CASSARDRWANEQYF
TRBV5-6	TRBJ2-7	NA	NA	TGTGCCAGCAGCTTGTCCCCAGGGAGGAACGAGCAGTACTTC	CASSLSPGRNEQYF
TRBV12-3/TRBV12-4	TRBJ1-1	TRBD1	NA	TGTGCCAGCAGTCCCCGGGACAGGGGAACGGCTTTCTTT	CASSPRDRGTAFF
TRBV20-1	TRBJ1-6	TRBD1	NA	TGCAGTGCTAGAACTCAGGGGGGGGTTAATTCACCCCTCCACTTT	CSARTQGGVNSPLHF
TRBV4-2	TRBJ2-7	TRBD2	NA	TGTGCCAGCACCCCTGGTGGGGGGGTTTACAATGAGCAGTACTTC	CASTPGGGVYNEQYF
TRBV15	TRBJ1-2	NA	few	TGTGCCACCAGCAGAGATACAGCCGCTAACTATGGCTACACCTTC	CATSRDTAANYGYTF
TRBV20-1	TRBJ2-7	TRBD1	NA	TGCAGTGCTAGAGATCAGTATGGGACAGGGTCGTACGAGCAGTACTTC	CSARDQYGTGSYEQYF
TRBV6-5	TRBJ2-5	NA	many	TGTGCCAGCAGTTACGCGGGAATTGAGACCCAGTACTTC	CASSYAGIETQYF
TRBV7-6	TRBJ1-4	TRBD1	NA	TGTGCCAGCAGCTTCGGTGGCTACAGGGGCCTATGTGAAAAACTGTTTTTT	CASSFGGYRGLCEKLFF
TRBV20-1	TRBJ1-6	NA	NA	TGCAGTGCAAGGACATACGGCGCCCATAATTCACCCCTCCACTTT	CSARTYGAHNSPLHF
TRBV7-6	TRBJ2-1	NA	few	TGTGCCAGCCGAGGGTGGTACAATGAGCAGTTCTTC	CASRGWYNEQFF
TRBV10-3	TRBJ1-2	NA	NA	TGTGCCATAGAGGTTCGCGGCTCTACCCTTTATGGCTACACCTTC	CAIEVRGSTLYGYTF
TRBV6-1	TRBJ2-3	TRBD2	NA	TGTGCCAGCAGATCCGGCTGGACTAGCGGACGATGCCCAGATACGCAGTATTTT	CASRSGWTSGRCPDTQYF
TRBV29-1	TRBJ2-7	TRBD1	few	TGCAGCGTGACAGGGGGAGTGATCTACGAGCAGTACTTC	CSVTGGVIYEQYF
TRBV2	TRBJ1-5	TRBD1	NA	TGTGCCAGCACTGGACTCGGGACAGGCAATCAGCCCCAGCATTTT	CASTGLGTGNQPQHF
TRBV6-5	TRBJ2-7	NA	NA	TGTGCCAGCAGCTACCAAAACGGGATCCCCTACAATGAGCAGTACTTC	CASSYQNGIPYNEQYF
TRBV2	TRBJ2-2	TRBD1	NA	TGTGCCAGCGGGAACAGGGGGCCCTCCGGGGAGCTGTTTTTT	CASGNRGPSGELFF
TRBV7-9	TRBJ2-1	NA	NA	TGTGCCAGCAGTAACGTGGGGATAGAGACCCAGTTCTTC	CASSNVGIETQFF
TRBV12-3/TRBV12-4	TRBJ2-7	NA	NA	TGTGCCAGCAGCCCTCTCCAAAGCTCCTACGAGCAGTACTTC	CASSPLQSSYEQYF
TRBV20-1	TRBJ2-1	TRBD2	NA	TGCAGTGCTAGAGACTGGCGGTTACTAGCGGGGGGGCTGAATGAGCAGTTCTTC	CSARDWRLLAGGLNEQFF
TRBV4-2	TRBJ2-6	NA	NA	TGTGCCAGCAGCCAAGCGAGGGGCCTGGGGGGCAGCTCTGGGGCCAACGTCCTGACTTTC	CASSQARGLGGSSGANVLTF
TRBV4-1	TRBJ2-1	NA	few	TGCGCCAGCAGCCTCGGGGCGATCAATGAGCAGTTCTTC	CASSLGAINEQFF
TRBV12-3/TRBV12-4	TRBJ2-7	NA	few	TGTGCCAGCGCGGAACTGACAAACTACGAGCAGTCCTTC	CASAELTNYEQSF
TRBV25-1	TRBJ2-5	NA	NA	TGTGCCAGCAAACAAAACGAATACGAGCACTACTTC	CASKQNEYEHYF
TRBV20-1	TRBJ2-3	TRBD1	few	TGCAGTGCTTTCGCCGGGACAGGGAGCACAGATACGCAGTATTTT	CSAFAGTGSTDTQYF
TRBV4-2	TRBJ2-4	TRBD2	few	TGTGCCAGCAGCCAAGAGCAAGCGGGGGCTTCCAACATTCAGTACTTC	CASSQEQAGASNIQYF
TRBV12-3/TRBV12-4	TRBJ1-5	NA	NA	TGTGCCAGCAGCCTTAAGGCGGTAGGGCAGCCCCAGCATTTT	CASSLKAVGQPQHF
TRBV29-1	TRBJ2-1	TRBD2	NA	TGCAGCGTTCTCAGCGGGAGCCCCTACAATGAGCAGTTCTTC	CSVLSGSPYNEQFF
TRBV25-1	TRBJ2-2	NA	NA	TGTGCCAGCAGTGAATGGGCCGTTGTGGGGCGCACCGGGGAGCTGTTTTTT	CASSEWAVVGRTGELFF